One sample yielded the 20 T cell receptor beta chains listed below, sequenced in a study of CD8 T cells in ankylosing spondylitis. In TCRdb, the 5' RACE reads were re-called with MiXCR into one record per CDR3 protein. The sample yields 300,000 to 350,000 distinct CDR3 sequences, 20% to 25% seen once. The sample was blood, either unsorted or a sorted T cell fraction (not recorded which). The receptors were sampled from a female donor with ankylosing spondylitis or in good health (not recorded which).

The genes are TRBV6-5 and TRBJ2-7; weak D call: TRBD2 (5 bases). V lost 6 bases to trimming and J lost 6 bases, with 12 bases between them. This CDR3 has 12 residues. The germline CDR1 and CDR2 sequences are MNHEY and SVGAGI. CDR3 bases: TGTGCCAGCAGGGACGGGGTTCTCGAGCAGTACTTC. Protein sequence: CASRDGVLEQYF.

The V gene is TRBV5-1, the J gene TRBJ2-5, with 13 bases fitting TRBD2. Looked up from germline, CDR1 is SGHRS and CDR2 is YFSETQ. The length of the CDR3 is 16 residues. The trim removed 5 bases at V and 4 bases at J, leaving 8 bases unmatched. The CDR3 region is CASSVTGTSGAETQYF. The CDR3, as DNA: TGCGCCAGCAGTGTAACAGGGACTAGCGGGGCAGAGACCCAGTACTTC.

This chain connects TRBV4-3 to TRBJ1-1; possible D gene TRBD1, 5 bases. The length of the CDR3 is 15 residues. The V and J ends lost 4 bases and 6 bases respectively, with 18 bases between them. Germline V gene sequence: CDR1 LGHNA, CDR2 YSLEER. As DNA, the CDR3 is TGCGCCAGCAGCCCCGTAGACAGTTTTCGGCCTGAAGCTTTCTTT. It yields the protein CASSPVDSFRPEAFF.

This clonotype was counted only a few times. DNA for the CDR3: TGTGCCAGCTCCCCGAGTGGGGGCCACTACGAGCAGTACTTC. Protein: CASSPSGGHYEQYF. The chain combines TRBV18 with TRBJ2-7, with D possibly TRBD1 on 6 matching bases. Germline V lookup: CDR1 KGHSH, CDR2 LQKENI. This CDR3 is built from 14 residues. V gave up 6 bases and J gave up 3 bases, with 15 bases separating them.

This clonotype has only a few counts. The chain has TRBV20-1 and TRBJ2-3; D is unclear. The CDR3 sequence is 11 residues long. Trimming took off 2 bases at V and 5 bases at J, with 5 bases between the two ends. CDR1 DFQATT and CDR2 SNEGSKA come from the germline V gene (reference sequence). In DNA form, the CDR3 reads TGCAGTGCTAGACGAGGAGATACGCAGTATTTT. Encoded protein: CSARRGDTQYF.

The chain uses TRBV28 and TRBJ2-1; D is ambiguous. Germline CDR1 reads MDHEN; CDR2 reads SYDVKM. The CDR3 has 16 amino acids. V shed 4 bases and J shed 4 bases, with 17 bases lying between them. The CDR3 loop is CASSSPGGLRYNEQFF. DNA of the CDR3: TGTGCCAGCAGTTCACCAGGTGGGCTAAGATACAATGAGCAGTTCTTC. Filled out from reference TRBV28 and TRBJ2-1, the complete variable domain reads DVKVTQSSRYLVKRTGEKVFLECVQDMDHENMFWYRQDPGLGLRLIYFSYDVKMKEKGDIPEGYSVSREKKERFSLILESASTNQTSMYLCASSSPGGLRYNEQFFGPGTRLTVL.

This clonotype occurred a few times. The CDR3 region is CASSLAIGTQHF. The DNA for the CDR3 is TGTGCCAGCAGTTTAGCTATCGGCACCCAGCATTTT. This chain joins TRBV12-3 or TRBV12-4 and TRBJ1-5; D is undetermined. CDR3 length: 12 amino acids. The V gene lost 0 bases and the J gene lost 11 bases, with 8 bases spanning the gap.

This rearrangement joins TRBV20-1 to TRBJ2-5; 7 bases match TRBD2. From germline, CDR1 is DFQATT and CDR2 SNEGSKA (reference sequence). V lost 6 bases and J lost 7; bases outside the gene matches: 11. The length of the CDR3 is 13 residues. The CDR3 protein is CSAGGSAEGTQYF. CDR3 bases: TGCAGTGCCGGGGGGTCCGCCGAGGGGACCCAGTACTTC.

This chain connects TRBV28 to TRBJ2-5; 12 nucleotides line up with TRBD2. CDR3 size: 16 residues. Germline V CDR1 and CDR2: MDHEN, SYDVKM. Germline trimming cut 4 bases from V and 7 bases from J; bases unmatched to any gene: 10. In nucleotides, the CDR3 is TGTGCCAGCAGTTCCCTCGGACTAGCGGGACCCCGGACCCAGTACTTC. Translation gives CASSSLGLAGPRTQYF.

This clonotype occurred a few times. V gene TRBV7-2 combines with J gene TRBJ2-7; 8 bases are shared with TRBD1. The germline CDR1 and CDR2 sequences are SGHTA and FQGNSA. After removal of 2 bases from V and 6 bases from J, the junction contained 9 bases not matched to a gene. The CDR3 covers 15 residues. The CDR3 DNA sequence: TGTGCCAGCAGCTTATCCCCCGACAGGGGTAGCGAGCAGTACTTC. It encodes CASSLSPDRGSEQYF.

In this sample, this clonotype turned up many times. The chain links TRBV29-1 to TRBJ1-2; D is possibly TRBD1 (5 bases). V was pared by 7 bases and J by 8 bases, with 20 bases between. This CDR3 comprises 13 residues. The germline V gene encodes CDR1 SQVTM and CDR2 ANQGSEA. CDR3 sequence reads: CSAYQGQGEGYTF. DNA for the CDR3: TGCAGCGCTTATCAAGGGCAGGGTGAAGGCTACACCTTC.

The chain uses TRBV7-9 and TRBJ1-6, with 7 positions matching TRBD1. Looked up from germline, CDR1 is SEHNR and CDR2 is FQNEAQ (reference sequence). The CDR3 extends over 15 amino acids. The trim removed 3 bases at V and 5 bases at J, leaving 4 bases unmatched. In nucleotides, the CDR3 is TGTGCCAGCAGCTTGAGGACAGGAGATAATTCACCCCTCCACTTT. It translates to CASSLRTGDNSPLHF.

This clonotype appeared a few times. V usage is TRBV6-6 and J usage is TRBJ1-3; D not resolved. The V gene lost 8 bases and the J gene lost 4 bases, with 9 bases spanning the gap. This CDR3 contains 12 residues. The germline V gene has CDR1 MNHNY and CDR2 SVGAGI (reference sequence). The CDR3 region has the DNA TGTGCCAGCGGGAGTGGGGGAAACACCATATATTTT. Protein sequence: CASGSGGNTIYF.

This clonotype was detected ten times or more. The V and J genes are TRBV7-9 and TRBJ1-4, with unresolved D. From germline, CDR1 is SEHNR and CDR2 FQNEAQ (reference sequence). The CDR3 has 13 amino acids. Trimming removed 1 base from V and 8 bases from J, with 8 bases in between. CDR3 nucleotide sequence: TGTGCCAGCAGCTTAGATGTCGGGGAAAAACTGTTTTTT. Encoded protein: CASSLDVGEKLFF.

V and J are TRBV9 and TRBJ2-7, with a possible D match to TRBD2 (5 bases). This CDR3 is 14 amino acids long. In germline, CDR1 is SGDLS, CDR2 YYNGEE. Trimming left V 4 bases short and J 5 bases short, with 16 bases between. The CDR3 loop is CASSRSGVQDEQYF. CDR3 in DNA: TGTGCCAGCAGCAGATCCGGGGTCCAGGACGAGCAGTACTTC.

This clonotype was seen repeatedly, ten times or more. The J gene is TRBJ2-1, the V gene TRBV20-1, with 9 nucleotides matching TRBD2. The CDR3 totals 14 residues. Germline CDR1 DFQATT, CDR2 SNEGSKA (reference sequence). V dropped 5 bases and J dropped 8; count of bases not matched to a gene: 10. The CDR3 DNA reads as TGCAGTGCTTACGCGGGAGGGTACCCCCATGAGCAGTTCTTC. Protein: CSAYAGGYPHEQFF.

The chain is built from TRBV7-2 and TRBJ2-6, with D maybe TRBD2 (6 bases). Germline lookup yields CDR1 SGHTA and CDR2 FQGNSA. The CDR3 runs to 16 residues. The V and J ends lost 5 bases and 15 bases respectively, with 26 bases between them. The CDR3 loop reads CASSARKWRDSGSLTF. CDR3 DNA: TGTGCCAGCAGCGCACGAAAATGGCGGGACTCCGGCTCCCTGACTTTC.

The J gene is TRBJ1-3, the V gene TRBV6-1, with TRBD1 as a possible D gene (6 bases). The CDR3 spans 16 residues. Germline CDR1 reads MNHNS; CDR2 reads SASEGT. The V end was cut by 5 bases, the J end by 4 bases, with 18 bases between. CDR3 amino acids: CASSRTQGGRGNTIYF. In DNA form, the CDR3 reads TGTGCCAGCAGTAGAACCCAAGGGGGGAGAGGAAACACCATATATTTT.

The gene calls are TRBV6-1 and TRBJ2-7; D may match TRBD1 or TRBD2 (5 bases each). V was shortened by 4 bases and J by 0 bases, with 13 bases between the two germline ends. The CDR3 totals 15 residues. The germline gives CDR1 MNHNS, CDR2 SASEGT. The CDR3 DNA sequence: TGTGCCAGCAGTGCCCCCGGGGCCATCTCCTACGAGCAGTACTTC. Residues: CASSAPGAISYEQYF.

The chain recombines TRBV11-2 with TRBJ2-7; 9 bases agree with TRBD1. CDR1 is SGHAT, CDR2 FQNNGV, per germline. Trimming cost V 1 base and J 6 bases; bases outside gene matches: 7. This CDR3 region has 15 residues. The CDR3 here is CASSLGGTGTGEQYF. The CDR3 DNA reads TGTGCCAGCAGCTTAGGTGGGACAGGGACGGGCGAGCAGTACTTC. The full variable domain, with the rest looked up from reference TRBV11-2 and TRBJ2-7, is EAGVAQSPRYKIIEKRQSVAFWCNPISGHATLYWYQQILGQGPKLLIQFQNNGVVDDSQLPKDRFSAERLKGVDSTLKIQPAKLEDSAVYLCASSLGGTGTGEQYFGPGTRLTVT.